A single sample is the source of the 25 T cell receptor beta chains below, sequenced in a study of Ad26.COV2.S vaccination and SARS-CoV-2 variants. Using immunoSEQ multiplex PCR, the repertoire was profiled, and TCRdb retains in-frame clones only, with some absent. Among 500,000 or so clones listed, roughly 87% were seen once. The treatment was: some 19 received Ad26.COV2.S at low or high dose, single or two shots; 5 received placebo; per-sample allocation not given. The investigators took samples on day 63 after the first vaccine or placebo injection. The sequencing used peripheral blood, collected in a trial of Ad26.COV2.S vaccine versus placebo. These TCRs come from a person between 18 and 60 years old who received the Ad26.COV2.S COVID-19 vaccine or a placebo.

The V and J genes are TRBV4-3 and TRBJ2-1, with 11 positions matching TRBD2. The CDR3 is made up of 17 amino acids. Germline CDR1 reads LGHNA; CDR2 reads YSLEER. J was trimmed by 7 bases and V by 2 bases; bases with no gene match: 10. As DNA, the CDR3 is TGCGCCAGCAGCCAATTAGCGGGAGGGCCTAATAGAAATGAGCAGTTCTTC. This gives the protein CASSQLAGGPNRNEQFF.

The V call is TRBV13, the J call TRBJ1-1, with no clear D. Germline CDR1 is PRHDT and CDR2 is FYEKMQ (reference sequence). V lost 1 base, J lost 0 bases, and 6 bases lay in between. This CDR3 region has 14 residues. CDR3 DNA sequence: TGTGCCAGCAGCTTAGCCAGAATGAACACTGAAGCTTTCTTT. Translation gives CASSLARMNTEAFF.

For the CDR3, the DNA is TGCGCCAGCAGCTCCAGTGGCGAGACTTTCTTT. Translation gives CASSSSGETFF. The rearrangement joins TRBV4-1 to TRBJ1-1; D remains unclear. Germline values: CDR1 MGHRA, CDR2 YSYEKL. Deletions cut 5 bases from V and 12 bases from J, with 13 bases between. This CDR3 has 11 residues.

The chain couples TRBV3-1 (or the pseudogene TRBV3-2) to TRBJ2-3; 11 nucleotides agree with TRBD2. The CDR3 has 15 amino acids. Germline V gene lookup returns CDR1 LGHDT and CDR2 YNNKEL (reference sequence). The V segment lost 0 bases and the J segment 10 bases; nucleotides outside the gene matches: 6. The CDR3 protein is CASSQDTSGGVAQYF. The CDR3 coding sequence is TGTGCCAGCAGCCAAGATACTAGCGGGGGAGTCGCGCAGTATTTT.

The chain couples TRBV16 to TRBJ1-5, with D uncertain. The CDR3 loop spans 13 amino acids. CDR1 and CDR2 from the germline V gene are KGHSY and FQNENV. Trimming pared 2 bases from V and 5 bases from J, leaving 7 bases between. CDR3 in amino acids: CASSQQTDQPQHF. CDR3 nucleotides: TGTGCCAGCAGCCAACAGACTGATCAGCCCCAGCATTTT.

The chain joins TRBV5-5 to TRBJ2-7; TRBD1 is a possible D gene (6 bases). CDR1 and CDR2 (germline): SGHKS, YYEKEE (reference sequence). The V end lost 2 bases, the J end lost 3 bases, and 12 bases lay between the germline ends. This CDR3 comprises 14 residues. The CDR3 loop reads CASSFSDSFYEQYF. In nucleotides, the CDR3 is TGTGCCAGCAGCTTCTCGGACAGCTTCTACGAGCAGTACTTC.

CDR3 amino acids: CASSTWAGANEKLFF. CDR3 nucleotides: TGTGCCAGCAGCACGTGGGCAGGGGCTAATGAAAAACTGTTTTTT. The chain joins TRBV7-2 to TRBJ1-4; D is perhaps TRBD1 (6 bases). V lost 5 bases, J lost 3 bases, and 13 bases lay in between. The CDR3 loop spans 15 amino acids. In germline, CDR1 is SGHTA, CDR2 FQGNSA.

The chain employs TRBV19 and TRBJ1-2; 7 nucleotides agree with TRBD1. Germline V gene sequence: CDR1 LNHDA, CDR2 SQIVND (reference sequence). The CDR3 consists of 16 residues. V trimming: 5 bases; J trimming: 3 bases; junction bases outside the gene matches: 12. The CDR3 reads CASSEQSTGTDYGYTF. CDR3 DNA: TGTGCCAGTAGTGAGCAGTCGACAGGGACGGACTATGGCTACACCTTC.

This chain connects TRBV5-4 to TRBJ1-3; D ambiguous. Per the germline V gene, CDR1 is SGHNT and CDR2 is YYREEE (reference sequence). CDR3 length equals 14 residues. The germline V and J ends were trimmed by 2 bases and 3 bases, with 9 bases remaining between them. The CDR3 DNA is TGTGCCAGCAGCTTCGGCGTCAATGGAAACACCATATATTTT. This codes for CASSFGVNGNTIYF. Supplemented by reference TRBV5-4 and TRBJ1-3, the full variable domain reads ETGVTQSPTHLIKTRGQQVTLRCSSQSGHNTVSWYQQALGQGPQFIFQYYREEENGRGNFPPRFSGLQFPNYSSELNVNALELDDSALYLCASSFGVNGNTIYFGEGSWLTVV.

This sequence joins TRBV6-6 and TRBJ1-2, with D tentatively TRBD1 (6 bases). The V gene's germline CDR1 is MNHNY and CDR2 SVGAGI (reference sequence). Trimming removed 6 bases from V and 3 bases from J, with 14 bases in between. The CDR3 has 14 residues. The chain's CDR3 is CASSLPGTYYGYTF. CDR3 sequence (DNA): TGTGCCAGCAGCTTACCCGGGACATACTATGGCTACACCTTC.

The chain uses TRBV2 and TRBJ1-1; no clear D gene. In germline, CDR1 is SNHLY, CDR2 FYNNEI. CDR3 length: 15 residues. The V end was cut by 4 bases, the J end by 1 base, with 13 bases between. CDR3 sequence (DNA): TGTGCCAGCAGTGCCCGCCCGCGGCCGAACACTGAAGCTTTCTTT. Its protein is CASSARPRPNTEAFF.

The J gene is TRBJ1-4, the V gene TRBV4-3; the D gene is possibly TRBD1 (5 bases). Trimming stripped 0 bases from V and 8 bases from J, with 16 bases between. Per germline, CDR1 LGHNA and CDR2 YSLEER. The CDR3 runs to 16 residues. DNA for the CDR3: TGCGCCAGCAGCCAAGAAACCAGGGCCGGATTCGAAAAACTGTTTTTT. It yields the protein CASSQETRAGFEKLFF.

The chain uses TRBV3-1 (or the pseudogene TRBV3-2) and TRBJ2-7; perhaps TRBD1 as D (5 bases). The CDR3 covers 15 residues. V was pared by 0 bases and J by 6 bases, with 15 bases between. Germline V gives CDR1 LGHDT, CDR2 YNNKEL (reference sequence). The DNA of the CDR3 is TGTGCCAGCAGCCAAGATCCCCAGGGTAAATTCGAGCAGTACTTC. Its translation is CASSQDPQGKFEQYF.

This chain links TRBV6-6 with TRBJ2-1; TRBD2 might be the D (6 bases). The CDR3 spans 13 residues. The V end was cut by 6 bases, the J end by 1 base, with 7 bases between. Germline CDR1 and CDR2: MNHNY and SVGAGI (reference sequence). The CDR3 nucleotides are TGTGCCAGCAGCCGGGAGTCCTACAATGAGCAGTTCTTC. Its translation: CASSRESYNEQFF.

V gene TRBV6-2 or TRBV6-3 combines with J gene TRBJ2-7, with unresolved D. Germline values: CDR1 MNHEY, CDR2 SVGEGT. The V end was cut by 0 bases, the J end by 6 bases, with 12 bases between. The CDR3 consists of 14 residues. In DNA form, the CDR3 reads TGTGCCAGCAGTTACTCACCCGCGCCTCTCGAGCAGTACGTC. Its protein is CASSYSPAPLEQYV.

As DNA, the CDR3 is TGCAGCGTTGATCCCGACCGCGGACAGGGGAAGTATGGCTACACCTTC. Its protein is CSVDPDRGQGKYGYTF. The V gene is TRBV29-1, the J gene TRBJ1-2; 9 bases agree with TRBD1. The CDR3 spans 16 residues. Trimming removed 3 bases from V and 5 bases from J; junction bases left unmatched: 13. CDR1 and CDR2 from the germline V gene are SQVTM and ANQGSEA. The complete variable domain, with remaining parts taken from reference TRBV29-1 and TRBJ1-2, reads SAVISQKPSRDICQRGTSLTIQCQVDSQVTMMFWYRQQPGQSLTLIATANQGSEATYESGFVIDKFPISRPNLTFSTLTVSNMSPEDSSIYLCSVDPDRGQGKYGYTFGSGTRLTVV.

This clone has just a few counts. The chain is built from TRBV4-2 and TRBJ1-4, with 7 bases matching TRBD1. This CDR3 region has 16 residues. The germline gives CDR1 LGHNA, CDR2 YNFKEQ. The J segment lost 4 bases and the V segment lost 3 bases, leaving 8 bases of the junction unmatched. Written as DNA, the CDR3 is TGTGCCAGCAGCCAGGGCCCAAGGGGGCATAATGAAAAACTGTTTTTT. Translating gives CASSQGPRGHNEKLFF.

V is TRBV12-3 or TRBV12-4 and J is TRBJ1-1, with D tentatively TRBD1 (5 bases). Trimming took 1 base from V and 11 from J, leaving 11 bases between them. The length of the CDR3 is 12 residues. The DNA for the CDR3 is TGTGCCAGCAGTTTAGGAGGGGTGGGGGCTTTCTTT. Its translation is CASSLGGVGAFF.

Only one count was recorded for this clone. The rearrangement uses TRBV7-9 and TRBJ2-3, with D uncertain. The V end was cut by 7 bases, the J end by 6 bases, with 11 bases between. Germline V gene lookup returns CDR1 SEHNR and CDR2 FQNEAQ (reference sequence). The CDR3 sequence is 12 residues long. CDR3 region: CASTPLRDTQYF. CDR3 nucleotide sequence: TGTGCCAGCACCCCCCTGCGGGATACGCAGTATTTT. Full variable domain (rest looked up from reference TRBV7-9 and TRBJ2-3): DTGVSQNPRHKITKRGQNVTFRCDPISEHNRLYWYRQTLGQGPEFLTYFQNEAQLEKSRLLSDRFSAERPKGSFSTLEIQRTEQGDSAMYLCASTPLRDTQYFGPGTRLTVL.

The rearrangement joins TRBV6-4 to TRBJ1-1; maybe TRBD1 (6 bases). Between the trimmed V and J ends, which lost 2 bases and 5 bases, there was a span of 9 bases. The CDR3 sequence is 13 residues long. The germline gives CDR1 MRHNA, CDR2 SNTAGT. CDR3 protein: CASSDRGGTEAFF. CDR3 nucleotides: TGTGCCAGCAGTGACAGGGGGGGGACTGAAGCTTTCTTT.

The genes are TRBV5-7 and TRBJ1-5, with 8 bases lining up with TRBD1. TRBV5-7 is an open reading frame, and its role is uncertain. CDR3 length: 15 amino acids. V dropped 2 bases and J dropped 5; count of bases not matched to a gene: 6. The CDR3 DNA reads TGTGCCAGCAGCTTATCAAGGACAGGGTATCAGCCCCAGCATTTT. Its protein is CASSLSRTGYQPQHF.

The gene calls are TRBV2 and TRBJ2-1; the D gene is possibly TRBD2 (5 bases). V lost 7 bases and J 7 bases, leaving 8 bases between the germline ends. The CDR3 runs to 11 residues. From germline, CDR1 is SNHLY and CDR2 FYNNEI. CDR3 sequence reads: CASNRGNEQFF. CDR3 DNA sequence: TGTGCCAGCAACCGAGGGAATGAGCAGTTCTTC. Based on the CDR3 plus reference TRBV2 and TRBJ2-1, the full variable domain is EPEVTQTPSHQVTQMGQEVILRCVPISNHLYFYWYRQILGQKVEFLVSFYNNEISEKSEIFDDQFSVERPDGSNFTLKIRSTKLEDSAMYFCASNRGNEQFFGPGTRLTVL.

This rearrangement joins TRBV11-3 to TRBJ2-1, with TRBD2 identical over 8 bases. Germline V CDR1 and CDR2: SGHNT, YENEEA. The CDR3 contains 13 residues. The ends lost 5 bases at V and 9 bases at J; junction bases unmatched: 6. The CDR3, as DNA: TGTGCCAGCAGCCCCCGGGGGGGGCTTGAGCAGTTCTTC. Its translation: CASSPRGGLEQFF.

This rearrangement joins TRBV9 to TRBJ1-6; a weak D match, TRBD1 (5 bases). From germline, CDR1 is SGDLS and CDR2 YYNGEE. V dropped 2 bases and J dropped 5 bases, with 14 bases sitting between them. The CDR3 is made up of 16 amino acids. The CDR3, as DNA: TGTGCCAGCAGCGTGGGGCGGAAAATTAATAATTCACCCCTCCACTTT. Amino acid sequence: CASSVGRKINNSPLHF. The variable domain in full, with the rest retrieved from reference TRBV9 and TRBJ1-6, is DSGVTQTPKHLITATGQRVTLRCSPRSGDLSVYWYQQSLDQGLQFLIQYYNGEERAKGNILERFSAQQFPDLHSELNLSSLELGDSALYFCASSVGRKINNSPLHFGNGTRLTVT.

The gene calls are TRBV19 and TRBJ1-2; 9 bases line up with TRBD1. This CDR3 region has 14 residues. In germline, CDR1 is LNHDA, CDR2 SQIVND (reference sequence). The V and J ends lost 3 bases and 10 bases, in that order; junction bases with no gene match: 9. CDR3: CASSIGQGLLTYTF. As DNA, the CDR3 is TGTGCCAGTAGTATCGGACAGGGGTTACTAACCTACACCTTC.